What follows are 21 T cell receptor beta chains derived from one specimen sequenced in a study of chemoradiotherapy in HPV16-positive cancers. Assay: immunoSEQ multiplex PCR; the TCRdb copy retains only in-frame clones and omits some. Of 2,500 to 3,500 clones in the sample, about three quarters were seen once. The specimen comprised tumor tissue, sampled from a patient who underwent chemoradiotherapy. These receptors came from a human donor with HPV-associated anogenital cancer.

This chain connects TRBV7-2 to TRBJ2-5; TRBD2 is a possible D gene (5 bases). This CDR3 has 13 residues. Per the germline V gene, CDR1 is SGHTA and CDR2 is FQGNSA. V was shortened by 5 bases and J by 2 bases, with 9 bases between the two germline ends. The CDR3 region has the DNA TGTGCCAGCAGCCGGGGTCCACAAGAGACCCAGTACTTC. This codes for CASSRGPQETQYF.

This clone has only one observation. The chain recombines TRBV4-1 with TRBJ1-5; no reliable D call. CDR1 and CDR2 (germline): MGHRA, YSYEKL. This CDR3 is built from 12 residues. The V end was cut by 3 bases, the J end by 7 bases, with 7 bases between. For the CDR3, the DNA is TGCGCCAGCAGCCATCCAAACCAGCCCCAGCATTTT. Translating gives CASSHPNQPQHF.

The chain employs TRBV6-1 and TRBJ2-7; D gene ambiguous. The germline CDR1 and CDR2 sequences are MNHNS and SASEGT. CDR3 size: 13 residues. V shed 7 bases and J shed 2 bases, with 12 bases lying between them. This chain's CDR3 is CASTSAPTYEQYF. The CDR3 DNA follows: TGTGCCAGCACCTCAGCGCCAACCTACGAGCAGTACTTC.

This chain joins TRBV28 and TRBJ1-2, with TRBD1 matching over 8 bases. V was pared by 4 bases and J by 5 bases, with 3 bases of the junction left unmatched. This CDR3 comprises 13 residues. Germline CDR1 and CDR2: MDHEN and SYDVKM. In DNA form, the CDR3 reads TGTGCCAGCAGTTACAGGGGGAATTATGGCTACACCTTC. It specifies CASSYRGNYGYTF.

The CDR3 loop reads CASSPTPISDTQYF. The CDR3 bases are TGTGCCAGCAGCCCCACACCAATTTCAGATACGCAGTATTTT. This rearrangement joins TRBV7-2 to TRBJ2-3; D not resolved. Germline V gene lookup returns CDR1 SGHTA and CDR2 FQGNSA. Trimming pared 5 bases from V and 4 bases from J, leaving 13 bases between. CDR3 length equals 14 residues. Combining the CDR3 with reference TRBV7-2 and TRBJ2-3 gives the whole variable domain GAGVSQSPSNKVTEKGKDVELRCDPISGHTALYWYRQSLGQGLEFLIYFQGNSAPDKSGLPSDRFSAERTGGSVSTLTIQRTQQEDSAVYLCASSPTPISDTQYFGPGTRLTVL.

CDR3 protein: CASSFGRHNTGELFF. Here the CDR3 DNA reads TGTGCCAGCAGTTTTGGCAGACATAACACCGGGGAGCTGTTTTTT. The chain carries TRBV6-5 and TRBJ2-2; no reliable D call. Germline CDR1 is MNHEY and CDR2 is SVGAGI. V lost 4 bases, J lost 2 bases, and 11 bases lay in between. The CDR3 contains 15 residues.

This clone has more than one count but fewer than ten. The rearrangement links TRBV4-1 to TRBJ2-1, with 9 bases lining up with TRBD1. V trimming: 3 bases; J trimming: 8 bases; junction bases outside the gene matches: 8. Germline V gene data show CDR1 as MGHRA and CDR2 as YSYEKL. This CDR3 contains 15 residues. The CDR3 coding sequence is TGCGCCAGCAGCCAGGGGACAGGGCGGGTGGATGAGCAGTTCTTC. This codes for CASSQGTGRVDEQFF.

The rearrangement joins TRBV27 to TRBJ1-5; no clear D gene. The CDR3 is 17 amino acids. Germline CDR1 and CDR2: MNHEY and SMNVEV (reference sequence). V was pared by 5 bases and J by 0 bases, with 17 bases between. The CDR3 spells CASSPKTPDYSNQPQHF. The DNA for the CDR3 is TGTGCCAGCAGTCCCAAGACCCCAGACTATAGCAATCAGCCCCAGCATTTT.

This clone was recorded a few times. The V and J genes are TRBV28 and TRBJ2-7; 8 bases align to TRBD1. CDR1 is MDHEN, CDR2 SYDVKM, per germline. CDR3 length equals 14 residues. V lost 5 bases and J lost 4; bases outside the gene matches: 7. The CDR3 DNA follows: TGTGCCAGCAGTACAGGGGGGAAAGGTTACGAGCAGTACTTC. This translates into CASSTGGKGYEQYF.

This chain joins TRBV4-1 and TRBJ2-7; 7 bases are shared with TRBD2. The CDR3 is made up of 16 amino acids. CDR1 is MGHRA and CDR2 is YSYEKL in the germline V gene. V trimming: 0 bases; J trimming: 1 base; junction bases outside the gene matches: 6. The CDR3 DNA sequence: TGCGCCAGCAGCCAAGACTGGGCGGGAGAGTCCTACGAGCAGTACTTC. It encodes CASSQDWAGESYEQYF.

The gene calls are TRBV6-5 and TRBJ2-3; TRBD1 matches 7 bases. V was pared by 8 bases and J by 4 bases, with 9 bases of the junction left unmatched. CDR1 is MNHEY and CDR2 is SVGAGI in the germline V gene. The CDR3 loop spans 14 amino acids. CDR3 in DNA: TGTGCCAGCGTAAAAGGGCAGGGGGCAGATACGCAGTATTTT. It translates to CASVKGQGADTQYF.

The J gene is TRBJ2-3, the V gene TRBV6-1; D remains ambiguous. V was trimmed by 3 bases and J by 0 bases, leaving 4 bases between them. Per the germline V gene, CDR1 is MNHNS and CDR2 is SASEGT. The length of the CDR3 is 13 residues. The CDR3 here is CASSDGSTDTQYF. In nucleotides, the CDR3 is TGTGCCAGCAGTGACGGAAGCACAGATACGCAGTATTTT.

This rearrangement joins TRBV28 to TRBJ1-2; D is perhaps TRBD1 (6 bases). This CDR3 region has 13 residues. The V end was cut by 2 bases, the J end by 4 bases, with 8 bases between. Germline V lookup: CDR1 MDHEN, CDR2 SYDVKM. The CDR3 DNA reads TGTGCCAGCAGTTTACGGGGGGCCTATGGCTACACCTTC. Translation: CASSLRGAYGYTF.

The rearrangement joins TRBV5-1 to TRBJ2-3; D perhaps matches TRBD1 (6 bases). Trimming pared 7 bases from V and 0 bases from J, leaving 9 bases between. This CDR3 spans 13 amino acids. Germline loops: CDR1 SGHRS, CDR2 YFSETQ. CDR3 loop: CASCTGSTDTQYF. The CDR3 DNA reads TGCGCCAGCTGTACAGGGAGCACAGATACGCAGTATTTT. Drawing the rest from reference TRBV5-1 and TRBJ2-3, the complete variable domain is KAGVTQTPRYLIKTRGQQVTLSCSPISGHRSVSWYQQTPGQGLQFLFEYFSETQRNKGNFPGRFSGRQFSNSRSEMNVSTLELGDSALYLCASCTGSTDTQYFGPGTRLTVL.

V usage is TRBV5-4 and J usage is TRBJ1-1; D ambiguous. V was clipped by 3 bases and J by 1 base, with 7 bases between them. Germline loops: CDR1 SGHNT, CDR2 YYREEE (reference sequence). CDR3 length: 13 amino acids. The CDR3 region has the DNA TGTGCCAGCAGCTCGGAGGGGAACACTGAAGCTTTCTTT. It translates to CASSSEGNTEAFF.

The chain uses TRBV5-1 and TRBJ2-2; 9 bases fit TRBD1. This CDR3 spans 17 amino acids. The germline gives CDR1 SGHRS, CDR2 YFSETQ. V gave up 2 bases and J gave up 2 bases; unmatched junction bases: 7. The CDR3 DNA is TGCGCCAGCAGCTTTGTCATGGGACAGGGTAACACCGGGGAGCTGTTTTTT. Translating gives CASSFVMGQGNTGELFF.

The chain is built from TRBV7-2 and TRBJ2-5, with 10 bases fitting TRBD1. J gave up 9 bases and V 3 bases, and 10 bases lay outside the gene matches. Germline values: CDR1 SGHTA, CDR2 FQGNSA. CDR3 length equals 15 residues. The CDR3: CASSFQTGGSEPQYF. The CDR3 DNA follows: TGTGCCAGCAGCTTTCAGACAGGGGGCTCGGAGCCCCAGTACTTC. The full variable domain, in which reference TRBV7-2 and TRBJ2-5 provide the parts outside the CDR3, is GAGVSQSPSNKVTEKGKDVELRCDPISGHTALYWYRQSLGQGLEFLIYFQGNSAPDKSGLPSDRFSAERTGGSVSTLTIQRTQQEDSAVYLCASSFQTGGSEPQYFGPGTRLLVL.

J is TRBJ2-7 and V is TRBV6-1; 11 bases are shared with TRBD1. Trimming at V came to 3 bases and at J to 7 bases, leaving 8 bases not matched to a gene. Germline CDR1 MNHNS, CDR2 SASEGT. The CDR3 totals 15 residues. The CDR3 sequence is CASSDLGTGGKEQYF. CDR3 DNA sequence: TGTGCCAGCAGTGACCTAGGGACAGGGGGTAAAGAGCAGTACTTC.

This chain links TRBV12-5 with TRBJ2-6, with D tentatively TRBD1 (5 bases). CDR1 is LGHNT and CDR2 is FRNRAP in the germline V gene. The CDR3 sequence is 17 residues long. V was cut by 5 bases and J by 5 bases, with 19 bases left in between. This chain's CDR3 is CASGTQKGQSRANVLTF. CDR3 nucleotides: TGTGCTAGTGGTACGCAGAAAGGACAAAGTCGGGCCAACGTCCTGACTTTC.

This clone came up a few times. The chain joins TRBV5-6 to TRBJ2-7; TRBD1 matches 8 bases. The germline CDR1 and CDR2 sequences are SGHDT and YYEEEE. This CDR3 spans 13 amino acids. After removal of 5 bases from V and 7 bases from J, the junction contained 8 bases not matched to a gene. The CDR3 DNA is TGTGCCAGCAGTATGACAGGGGTGCGGGAGCAGTACTTC. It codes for CASSMTGVREQYF.

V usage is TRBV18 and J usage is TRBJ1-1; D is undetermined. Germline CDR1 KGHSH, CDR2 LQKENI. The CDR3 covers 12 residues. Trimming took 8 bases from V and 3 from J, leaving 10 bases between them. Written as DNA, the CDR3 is TGTGCCAGCCTAGGTCCGTACACTGAAGCTTTCTTT. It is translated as CASLGPYTEAFF.